The entry below describes one T cell receptor beta chain. The antigen is undetermined. TCRdb fed the reads into MiXCR, producing one record per CDR3 protein. The sample records roughly 340,000 distinct CDR3 sequences, approximately 32% being singletons. This sample is drawn from a study of T cell repertoires in cytomegalovirus infection. Turning to the study itself: Both CMV infection and a matching HLA type were indicated by public TCR beta signatures.

Germline V CDR1 and CDR2: LNHDA, SQIVND (reference sequence). The V gene lost 2 bases and the J gene lost 10 bases, with 12 bases spanning the gap. The CDR3 contains 13 residues. Study findings and constraints: Predominance within the ex vivo response was attributable to HLA-C-restricted CMV-specific TCR beta clonotypes.

J is TRBJ2-1 and V is TRBV19, with D possibly being TRBD1 or TRBD2 (5 bases each). The receptor was derived from a human donor in good health (CMV status not recorded). Some clones in this sample may be carry-over from other donors' samples. Here the sequenced sample was cultured PBMCs, taken from culture after CMV antigen stimulation. In DNA form, the CDR3 reads TGTGCCAGTAGTATAAGTGGGACGTCCGAGCAGTTCTTC. Residues: CASSISGTSEQFF.